This record looks at one T cell receptor beta chain sequence and its context. Its antigen remains unidentified. The data are from a study of T cell responses to AZD1222 COVID-19 vaccine. Study results and caveats: Baseline seropositivity characterized only a handful of AZD1222 recipients. Along spike, vaccine-associated CD4 TCRs were found throughout, with dominance at 160-218 and 743-854. Females outnumbered males among donors, who were mostly white British; clonal diversity was possibly underestimated.

Clones were sequenced by immunoSEQ multiplex PCR, and TCRdb holds only the in-frame ones, with some missing. Of more than 70,000 clones listed, 65% to 90% were seen once; the top ten hold around 8%. This CDR3 has 17 amino acids. V lost 4 bases and J 0 bases, leaving 16 bases between the germline ends. CDR1 is MDHEN, CDR2 SYDVKM, per germline. The sample here was peripheral blood, taken on day 0 of AZD1222 vaccination. This receptor was identified in an adult in good health. The chain recombines TRBV28 with TRBJ1-3, with D hard to call. CDR3 residues: CASSSSAGQSSGNTIYF. DNA of the CDR3: TGTGCCAGCAGTTCATCCGCGGGCCAAAGCTCTGGAAACACCATATATTTT.